Here is one TCR beta chain with its context. Antigen specificity is unknown. These data are taken from a study of T cell responses to AZD1222 COVID-19 vaccine. Whole-study context: Analyses pooled second doses at about 4 or about 12 weeks. Points from the study as a whole: Vaccine-associated CD4 TCRs spanned spike, dominant at 160-218 and 743-854. When two AZD1222 doses had been given, Spike-specific TCR breadth and depth rose. Baseline serostatus was positive in only a handful of AZD1222 recipients.

Germline V gene lookup returns CDR1 SGHNT and CDR2 YYREEE (reference sequence). Deletions cut 2 bases from V and 1 base from J, with 6 bases between. The CDR3 loop spans 13 amino acids. The table came from immunoSEQ multiplex PCR; TCRdb's copy has only in-frame clones and leaves some out. The table includes 130,000 or so clones, 93% detected once. This sequence originates from an adult in good health. The chain uses TRBV5-4 and TRBJ1-1; possible D gene TRBD1, 5 bases. This material consisted of peripheral blood, taken on day 0 of AZD1222 vaccination. CDR3 nucleotide sequence: TGTGCCAGCAGCTTAGGGACGAACACTGAAGCTTTCTTT. Its translation: CASSLGTNTEAFF.